A single sample is the source of the 21 T cell receptor beta chains below, sequenced in a study of response to subunit inactivated influenza vaccine. In TCRdb, the RT-PCR reads were re-called with MiXCR into one record per CDR3 protein. This table has approximately 680,000 distinct CDR3 sequences, 15% to 18% appearing once. Sequences were derived from PBMCs from blood, sampled about 13 days after vaccination. The receptors derive from a man aged 45 to 65 who received an inactivated influenza vaccine.

The V gene is TRBV20-1, the J gene TRBJ2-3; D perhaps matches TRBD1 (6 bases). V was trimmed by 5 bases and J by 1 base, leaving 10 bases between them. The CDR3 contains 13 residues. Germline lookup yields CDR1 DFQATT and CDR2 SNEGSKA (reference sequence). The CDR3: CSASTGGTDTQYF. The CDR3 nucleotides read TGCAGTGCTTCGACAGGCGGCACAGATACGCAGTATTTT.

This clonotype has only one observation. The chain employs TRBV5-1 and TRBJ1-4; maybe TRBD1 (6 bases). This CDR3 is built from 15 residues. The V gene lost 7 bases and the J gene lost 14 bases, with 27 bases spanning the gap. The germline CDR1 and CDR2 sequences are SGHRS and YFSETQ. CDR3 protein: CASSRVPGARGMLFF. For the CDR3, the DNA is TGCGCCAGCTCGCGGGTGCCAGGGGCCCGGGGAATGCTGTTTTTT.

This chain joins TRBV20-1 and TRBJ2-4, with 7 bases that match TRBD2. This CDR3 has 19 residues. Germline CDR1 reads DFQATT; CDR2 reads SNEGSKA (reference sequence). Losses at the gene ends were 6 bases for V and 0 bases for J; bases not matched to a gene: 20. The CDR3 nucleotides read TGCAGTGCGGGGGAGTGGGGAGCGGGGACGACCTTAGCCAAAAACATTCAGTACTTC. Protein: CSAGEWGAGTTLAKNIQYF.

This clonotype was observed a few times. The V gene is TRBV18, the J gene TRBJ2-5; D not resolved. Trimming took off 1 base at V and 2 bases at J, with 5 bases between the two ends. The CDR3 totals 13 residues. Germline V gives CDR1 KGHSH, CDR2 LQKENI. DNA for the CDR3: TGTGCCAGCTCACCACGGGAACAAGAGACCCAGTACTTC. This encodes CASSPREQETQYF.

This clonotype turned up a few times. V gene TRBV7-8 combines with J gene TRBJ2-2; 11 bases agree with TRBD2. Per germline, CDR1 SGHVS and CDR2 FQNEAQ. V lost 3 bases, J lost 6 bases, and 3 bases stayed unmatched. The CDR3 is made up of 15 amino acids. The CDR3 loop reads CASSFSGRASGELFF. The CDR3 DNA is TGTGCCAGCAGCTTTAGCGGGAGGGCCTCCGGGGAGCTGTTTTTT.

In its sample, this clonotype was seen a few times. The chain employs TRBV12-3 or TRBV12-4 and TRBJ2-1; TRBD1 matches 10 bases. This CDR3 region has 15 residues. The J segment lost 6 bases and the V segment lost 6 bases, leaving 8 bases of the junction unmatched. Here the CDR3 reads CASSSRDRGFNEQFF. CDR3 DNA: TGTGCCAGCAGCTCTAGGGACAGGGGTTTCAATGAGCAGTTCTTC.

The table lists this clonotype with many counts. An end of the junction does not agree with germline; a read error may underlie this. V is TRBV12-3 or TRBV12-4 and J is TRBJ2-1; 11 bases map to TRBD2. There are 14 residues in the CDR3. The CDR3 sequence: CASRLAGSYNEQFF. The CDR3, as DNA: TGCGCCAGCAGACTAGCGGGATCCTACAATGAGCAGTTCTTC.

V gene TRBV20-1 combines with J gene TRBJ2-7, with TRBD2 matching 11 bases. V lost 5 bases, J lost 3 bases, and 9 bases stayed unmatched. In germline, CDR1 is DFQATT, CDR2 SNEGSKA (reference sequence). There are 15 residues in the CDR3. The CDR3 DNA sequence: TGCAGTGCTCGTCGGACTAGCGGGTACCACTACGAGCAGTACTTC. The encoded protein is CSARRTSGYHYEQYF.

V is TRBV11-2 and J is TRBJ2-1, with 10 bases identical to TRBD2. Per the germline V gene, CDR1 is SGHAT and CDR2 is FQNNGV. With 1 base clipped from V and 4 bases from J, the junction kept 13 bases outside the gene matches. This CDR3 is built from 19 residues. The CDR3 sequence: CASSLVAISTSGVYNEQFF. CDR3 sequence (DNA): TGTGCCAGCAGCTTAGTAGCCATTAGTACTAGCGGGGTGTACAATGAGCAGTTCTTC. Full variable domain (remainder filled in from reference TRBV11-2 and TRBJ2-1): EAGVAQSPRYKIIEKRQSVAFWCNPISGHATLYWYQQILGQGPKLLIQFQNNGVVDDSQLPKDRFSAERLKGVDSTLKIQPAKLEDSAVYLCASSLVAISTSGVYNEQFFGPGTRLTVL.

The rearrangement uses TRBV6-5 and TRBJ1-5; D is perhaps TRBD1 (5 bases). This CDR3 has 15 amino acids. Germline lookup yields CDR1 MNHEY and CDR2 SVGAGI. Deletions cut 2 bases from V and 4 bases from J, with 12 bases between. This CDR3 reads CASSYSQGSNQPQHF. DNA for the CDR3: TGTGCCAGCAGTTACAGCCAGGGCTCGAATCAGCCCCAGCATTTT.

A few counts support this clonotype. This sequence joins TRBV6-2 or TRBV6-3 and TRBJ1-2; weak D call: TRBD1 (6 bases). The germline CDR1 and CDR2 sequences are MNHEY and SVGEGT. V lost 2 bases to trimming and J lost 5 bases, with 12 bases between them. The length of the CDR3 is 14 residues. The CDR3: CASSYDWGQYGYTF. DNA of the CDR3: TGTGCCAGCAGTTACGACTGGGGGCAATATGGCTACACCTTC.

The table lists this clonotype with a few counts. CDR3 DNA sequence: TGTGCCAGCAGTTACCGATACGACAGGCCGTCGCAAGAGACCCAGTACTTC. Its translation is CASSYRYDRPSQETQYF. The chain is built from TRBV6-2 or TRBV6-3 and TRBJ2-5; tentatively, D is TRBD1 (6 bases). Germline V gene data show CDR1 as MNHEY and CDR2 as SVGEGT. Deletions cut 2 bases from V and 2 bases from J, with 18 bases between. This CDR3 comprises 17 residues.

This clonotype was detected only a few times. The chain couples TRBV20-1 to TRBJ1-5, with TRBD1 as a possible D gene (5 bases). Trimming left V 3 bases short and J 5 bases short, with 11 bases between. Looked up from germline, CDR1 is DFQATT and CDR2 is SNEGSKA (reference sequence). The CDR3 sequence is 13 residues long. The CDR3 sequence: CSASRQNDQPQHF. CDR3 nucleotides: TGCAGTGCTAGCAGACAGAATGATCAGCCCCAGCATTTT.

The chain joins TRBV5-1 to TRBJ2-1; D gene ambiguous. This CDR3 has 13 amino acids. Germline lookup yields CDR1 SGHRS and CDR2 YFSETQ. With 0 bases removed from V and 5 bases from J, the gap between germline ends came to 6 bases. The CDR3 is CASSLASNNEQFF. The CDR3 bases are TGCGCCAGCAGCTTGGCCTCGAACAATGAGCAGTTCTTC. Complete variable domain (other parts from reference TRBV5-1 and TRBJ2-1): KAGVTQTPRYLIKTRGQQVTLSCSPISGHRSVSWYQQTPGQGLQFLFEYFSETQRNKGNFPGRFSGRQFSNSRSEMNVSTLELGDSALYLCASSLASNNEQFFGPGTRLTVL.

The chain employs TRBV15 and TRBJ2-2; D not resolved. Trimming pared 0 bases from V and 4 bases from J, leaving 12 bases between. The CDR3 runs to 16 residues. Looked up from germline, CDR1 is LNHNV and CDR2 is YYDKDF (reference sequence). This CDR3 is CATSRDPGRSTGELFF. CDR3 DNA sequence: TGTGCCACCAGCAGAGATCCCGGAAGGAGCACCGGGGAGCTGTTTTTT.

The chain carries TRBV7-6 and TRBJ2-5; D is uncertain. The CDR3 covers 15 residues. CDR1 is SGHVS and CDR2 is FNYEAQ in the germline V gene. V was trimmed by 0 bases and J by 5 bases, leaving 13 bases between them. The CDR3 spells CASSLALSRSETQYF. DNA for the CDR3: TGTGCCAGCAGCTTAGCGCTCAGTAGAAGTGAGACCCAGTACTTC. The entire variable domain, with the rest obtained from reference TRBV7-6 and TRBJ2-5, is as follows: GAGVSQSPRYKVTKRGQDVALRCDPISGHVSLYWYRQALGQGPEFLTYFNYEAQQDKSGLPNDRFSAERPEGSISTLTIQRTEQRDSAMYRCASSLALSRSETQYFGPGTRLLVL.

V and J are TRBV15 and TRBJ2-1; D tentatively reads TRBD1 or TRBD2 (5 bases each). The germline V gene encodes CDR1 LNHNV and CDR2 YYDKDF (reference sequence). V gave up 4 bases and J gave up 2 bases, with 9 bases separating them. The CDR3 has 14 residues. Here the CDR3 reads CATSKGRAYNEQFF. CDR3 DNA: TGTGCCACCAGCAAGGGACGGGCCTACAATGAGCAGTTCTTC.

V and J are TRBV4-2 and TRBJ2-3, with 11 bases lining up with TRBD2. With V trimmed by 0 bases and J by 10 bases, 3 bases remained unmatched. The CDR3 consists of 14 residues. Per germline, CDR1 LGHNA and CDR2 YNFKEQ. Written as DNA, the CDR3 is TGTGCCAGCAGCCAAGAGTCTAGCGGGGGGTCGCAGTATTTT. The encoded protein is CASSQESSGGSQYF.

The chain is built from TRBV20-1 and TRBJ2-3, with 10 bases that match TRBD2. This CDR3 region has 13 residues. Germline V gives CDR1 DFQATT, CDR2 SNEGSKA (reference sequence). This CDR3 is CSVTSGITDTQYF. For the CDR3, the DNA is TGCAGCGTAACTAGCGGGATCACAGATACGCAGTATTTT.

In its sample, this clonotype was seen a few times. The chain recombines TRBV7-2 with TRBJ1-1; D not resolved. CDR1 is SGHTA, CDR2 FQGNSA, per germline. This CDR3 is 14 amino acids long. With 1 base removed from V and 4 bases from J, the gap between germline ends came to 10 bases. CDR3 nucleotides: TGTGCCAGCAGCTTAGAGCGATGGTCCACTGAAGCTTTCTTT. This encodes CASSLERWSTEAFF.

The table lists this clonotype with a few counts. V is TRBV20-1 and J is TRBJ2-7; 8 bases align to TRBD2. Looked up from germline, CDR1 is DFQATT and CDR2 is SNEGSKA (reference sequence). The CDR3 is 15 residues long. Unmatched junction bases numbered 11, after V lost 2 bases and J lost 5 bases. The CDR3 DNA is TGCAGTGCTAGAAGCCCACGGGAGGGCCTCAACGAGCAGTACTTC. It codes for CSARSPREGLNEQYF.